This T cell receptor beta chain was profiled in a study of T-cell memory formation after mild COVID-19. With V trimmed by 2 bases and J by 8 bases, 11 bases remained unmatched. This CDR3 has 15 amino acids. The germline V gene encodes CDR1 SGHDN and CDR2 FVKESK. TCRdb processed the 5' RACE reads anew with MiXCR; each CDR3 protein has one entry. Among 170,000 or so distinct CDR3 sequences, roughly a fifth were seen once, and the ten largest hold 23%. In its sample, this clonotype was seen a few times. The sequenced material came from PBMCs or a T cell subset sorted from them (not recorded which). The chain joins TRBV14 to TRBJ1-2, with 7 bases identical to TRBD1. The clonotype was recovered from an adult woman who had mild COVID-19 (a few samples of this study predate the infection). Cell type and time point are not known. Here the CDR3 DNA reads TGTGCCAGCAGCCAATATCTGACAGGGATGAGCGGCTACACCTTC. This gives the protein CASSQYLTGMSGYTF.